Reported below is one T cell receptor (beta chain). Germline-derived CDR1 and CDR2 are GTSNPN and SVGIG (reference sequence). Trimming left V 2 bases short and J 5 bases short, with 10 bases between. This CDR3 contains 12 residues. The data were taken from a study of technical replicates of blood from a handful of donors. TCRdb's table, derived via immunoSEQ multiplex PCR, lists solely in-frame clones and lacks some. The table shows around 80,000 clones, with 94% occurring only once. This TCR was recovered from a human donor in good health. This chain connects TRBV30 to TRBJ2-7; TRBD1 is a possible D gene (5 bases). Sequencing input: T cells isolated from PBMCs. CDR3 coding DNA: TGTGCCTGGAGTCAGGGATTAGACGAGCAGTACTTC. As protein: CAWSQGLDEQYF.